This TCR beta chain appears in the sequencing data of a study of CD8+ T cells in alopecia areata. Findings and caveats of the study: Normal scalp showed lower clonality than lesional scalp, especially alopecia totalis/universalis.

The sample's treatment: oral pan-JAK inhibitor, 5-10 mg twice daily. This clone occurred a few times. Its antigen is unidentified. Sequencing relied on a cDNA template that was reverse transcribed from extracted RNA. Sequencing was performed with immunoSEQ multiplex PCR; in TCRdb, only in-frame clones are kept and a portion is missing. The sample consists of about 300,000 clones, 58% of them appearing once. The V gene's germline CDR1 is SQVTM and CDR2 ANQGSEA. This CDR3 is 18 amino acids long. The J segment lost 0 bases and the V segment lost 1 base, leaving 9 bases of the junction unmatched. This sequence was found in a human donor with alopecia areata. The V gene is TRBV29-1, the J gene TRBJ2-3; 11 bases line up with TRBD2. The material sequenced was CD4+ T cells sorted from blood, taken at week 24, from a patient treated with tofacitinib. CDR3 loop: CSVEGLAGGHFSTDTQYF. The CDR3 coding sequence is TGCAGCGTTGAAGGCTTAGCGGGGGGGCATTTCAGCACAGATACGCAGTATTTT.